The entry below gives a single TCR beta chain sequence along with its context. There is no known antigen for this receptor. The CDR3 regions of human TCRbeta chains were analyzed by immunosequencing. The authors' analysis ran thus. TCRs in the repertoires were compared against a reference library of SARS-CoV-2-specific TCRs that had been generated with the MIRA antigen-specificity platform. Breadth meant the fraction of unique TCRs that were SARS-CoV-2-associated, whereas depth meant the fraction of total T cells that were SARS-CoV-2-associated. Each spike-specific TCR was assigned to its reactive spike region and to a CD4 or CD8 class using the MIRA data. Log10-transformed breadth and depth values were compared by one-way ANOVA with Sidak's multiple comparisons tests. In TCRdb, the immuneACCESS table is reduced to in-frame sequences with V and J assigned. These tables do not hold every clone; where another copy was compared, an unresolved V gene accounts for under half, and the others remain unexplained. V and J calls plus clone size are reproduced from that table; the DNA served to infer D and trimming. The sample table holds about 140,000 clones. Together, the top ten hold approximately 2% of the sample.

The sample is drawn from a study of T cell responses to AZD1222 COVID-19 vaccine (dated by TCRdb to about 2021). Turning to the overall study: TCR sequencing was performed for about 250 trial participants, of whom about 200 were given two doses of AZD1222 and around 25 were given two doses of MenACWY control vaccine. Enrollment into the trials was organized by age into subgroups of 18-55, 56-69 and 70-plus years, and those subgroups contained approximately 160, 26 and 62 TCR-sequenced participants, respectively.

General findings and caveats noted by the study authors: CD4 TCRs associated with the vaccine covered the entire spike protein, and the dominant responses were in regions 160-218 and 743-854. In the small 56-69-year group, the increase in depth fell short of significance, most likely because of low power. Because no day 14 peak-response samples were available, the repertoires could be characterized only after the peak T cell response. Conclusions about previously exposed vaccinees were limited because only six AZD1222 recipients were SARS-CoV-2 seropositive at baseline. Epitopes outside the regions mutated in the B.1.351 and B.1.1.7 variants were reportedly recognized by nearly half of the unique spike-specific TCRs. After two AZD1222 doses, both the breadth and the depth of spike-specific TCRs were significantly higher than at day 0 and than in MenACWY recipients. Participants were mostly white British, with more females than males. The authors suggested clonal diversity may have been underestimated.

Trimming at the junction amounts to 1 base on V and 0 bases on J, and the germline ends lie 18 bases apart. Including cysteine and phenylalanine, the CDR3 has 20 amino acids. Only CDR3 DNA is held: 60 bases, read in frame from base 1. CDR1 and CDR2, per the germline V gene, are KGHDR and SFDVKD. Interpreted using the paper, the time point label stands for: baseline before first vaccination. Vaccinee samples came from UK trials COV001 and COV002, including a single-blind randomized controlled phase 2/3 trial of AZD1222 (ChAdOx1 nCoV-19) in healthy adults. For TCRbeta chain sequencing, PBMC samples from trial participants were taken at day 0 and at day 28 after the second dose.

The V and J segments used are TRBV24-1 and TRBJ2-6, with a weak D call of TRBD2 (5 bases match). The sequenced sample consisted of peripheral blood. The TCR sequence derives from an adult in good health. For the CDR3, the sequence is CATSDLEGAFALSGANVLTF. The DNA sequence is TGTGCCACCAGTGATTTAGAGGGCGCTTTCGCCCTCTCTGGGGCCAACGTCCTGACTTTC.